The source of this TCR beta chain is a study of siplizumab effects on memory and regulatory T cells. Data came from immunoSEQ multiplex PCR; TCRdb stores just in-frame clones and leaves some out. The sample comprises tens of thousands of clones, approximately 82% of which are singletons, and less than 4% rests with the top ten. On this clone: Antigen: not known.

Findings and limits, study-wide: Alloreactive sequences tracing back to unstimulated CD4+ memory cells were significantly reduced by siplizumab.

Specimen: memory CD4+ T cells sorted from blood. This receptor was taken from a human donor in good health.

CDR3 coding DNA: TGTGCCATCAGTATCAGCCGGGACGGAGTCAACGAGCAGTACTTC. Protein product: CAISISRDGVNEQYF. The chain carries TRBV10-3 and TRBJ2-7, with D tentatively TRBD1 or TRBD2 (5 bases each). The CDR3 runs to 15 residues. V lost 5 bases to trimming and J lost 5 bases, with 19 bases between them. Germline loops: CDR1 ENHRY, CDR2 SYGVKD.